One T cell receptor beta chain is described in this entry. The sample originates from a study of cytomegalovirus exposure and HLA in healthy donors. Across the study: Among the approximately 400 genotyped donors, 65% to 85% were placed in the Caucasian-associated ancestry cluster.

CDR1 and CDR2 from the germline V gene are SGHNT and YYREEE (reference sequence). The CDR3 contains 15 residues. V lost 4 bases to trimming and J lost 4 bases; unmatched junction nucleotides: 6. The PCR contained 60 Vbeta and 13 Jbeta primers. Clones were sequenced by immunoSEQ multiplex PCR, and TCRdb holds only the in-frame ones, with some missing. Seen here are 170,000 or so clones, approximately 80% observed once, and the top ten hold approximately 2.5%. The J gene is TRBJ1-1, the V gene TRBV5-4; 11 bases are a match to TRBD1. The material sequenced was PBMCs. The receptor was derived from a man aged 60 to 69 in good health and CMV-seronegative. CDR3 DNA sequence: TGTGCCAGCAGCATAGGGACAGGGGGAAGCACTGAAGCTTTCTTT. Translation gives CASSIGTGGSTEAFF.